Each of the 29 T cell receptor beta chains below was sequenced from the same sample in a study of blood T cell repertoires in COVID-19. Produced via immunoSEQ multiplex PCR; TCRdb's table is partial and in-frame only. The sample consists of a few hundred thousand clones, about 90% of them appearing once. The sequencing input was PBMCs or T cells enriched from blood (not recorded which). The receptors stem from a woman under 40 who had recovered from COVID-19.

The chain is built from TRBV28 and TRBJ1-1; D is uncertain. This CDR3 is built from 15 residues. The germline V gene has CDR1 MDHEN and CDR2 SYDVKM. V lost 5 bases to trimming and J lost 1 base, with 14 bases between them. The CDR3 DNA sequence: TGTGCCAGCAGTCTGAGGAGTCGGAAGAACACTGAAGCTTTCTTT. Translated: CASSLRSRKNTEAFF.

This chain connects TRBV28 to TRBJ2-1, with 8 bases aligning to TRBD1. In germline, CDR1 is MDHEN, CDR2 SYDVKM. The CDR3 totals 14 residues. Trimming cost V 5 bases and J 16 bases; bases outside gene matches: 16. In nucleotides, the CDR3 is TGTGCCAGCAGTCCGACAGGGGTGGGCCCTTTTGGATTCTTC. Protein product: CASSPTGVGPFGFF.

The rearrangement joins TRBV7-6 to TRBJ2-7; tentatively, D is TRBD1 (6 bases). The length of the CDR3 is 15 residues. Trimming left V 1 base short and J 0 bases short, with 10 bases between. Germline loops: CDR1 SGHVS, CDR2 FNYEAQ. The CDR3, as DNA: TGTGCCAGCAGCTTAGAGACAGGCCTCTCCTACGAGCAGTACTTC. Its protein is CASSLETGLSYEQYF.

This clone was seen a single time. CDR3 DNA: TGTGCCAGCTCACCTGGTACAGGTACCTCCTACGAGCAGTACTTC. It encodes CASSPGTGTSYEQYF. The genes are TRBV18 and TRBJ2-7; D may be TRBD1 (5 bases). The CDR3 length is 15 residues. V was shortened by 3 bases and J by 0 bases, with 12 bases between the two germline ends. Germline V gene lookup returns CDR1 KGHSH and CDR2 LQKENI.

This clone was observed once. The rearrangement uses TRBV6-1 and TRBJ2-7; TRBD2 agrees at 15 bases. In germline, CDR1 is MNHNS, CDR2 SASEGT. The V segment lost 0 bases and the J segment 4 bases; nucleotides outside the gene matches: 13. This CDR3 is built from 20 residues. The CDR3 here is CASSEALFAGGLAGGYEQYF. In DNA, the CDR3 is TGTGCCAGCAGTGAAGCGCTTTTTGCGGGGGGACTAGCGGGAGGATACGAGCAGTACTTC.

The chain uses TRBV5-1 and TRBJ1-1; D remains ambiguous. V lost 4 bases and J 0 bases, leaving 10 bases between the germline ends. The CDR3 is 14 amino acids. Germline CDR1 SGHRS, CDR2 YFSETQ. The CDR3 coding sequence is TGCGCCAGCAGCGTCACATCCTTGAACACTGAAGCTTTCTTT. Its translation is CASSVTSLNTEAFF.

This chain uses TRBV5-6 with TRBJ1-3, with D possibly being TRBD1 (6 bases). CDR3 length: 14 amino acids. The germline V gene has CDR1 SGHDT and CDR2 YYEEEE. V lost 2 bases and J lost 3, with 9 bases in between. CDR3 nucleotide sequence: TGTGCCAGCAGCTTCGGGACATTTGGAAACACCATATATTTT. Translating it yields CASSFGTFGNTIYF.

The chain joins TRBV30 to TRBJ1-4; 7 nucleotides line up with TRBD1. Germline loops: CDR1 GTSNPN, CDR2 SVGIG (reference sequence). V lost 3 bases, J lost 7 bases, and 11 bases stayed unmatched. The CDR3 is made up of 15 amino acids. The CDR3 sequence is CAWRTGKGGGEKLFF. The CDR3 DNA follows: TGTGCCTGGAGGACAGGGAAGGGGGGAGGTGAAAAACTGTTTTTT.

The CDR3 spells CASSFDRAPYEQYF. CDR3 in DNA: TGTGCCAGCAGCTTCGACAGGGCACCGTACGAGCAGTACTTC. The chain couples TRBV7-9 to TRBJ2-7; TRBD1 matches at 7 bases. The junction had 6 bases not matched to a gene; V was cut back by 3 bases and J by 4 bases. The CDR3 is made up of 14 amino acids. Per germline, CDR1 SEHNR and CDR2 FQNEAQ (reference sequence).

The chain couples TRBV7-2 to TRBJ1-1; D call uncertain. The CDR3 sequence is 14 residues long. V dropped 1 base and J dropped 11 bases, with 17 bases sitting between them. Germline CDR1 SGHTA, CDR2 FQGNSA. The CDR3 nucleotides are TGTGCCAGCAGCTTAGAACGCCAGACCCCAGCGGCTTTCTTT. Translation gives CASSLERQTPAAFF. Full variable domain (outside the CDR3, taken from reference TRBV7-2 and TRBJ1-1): GAGVSQSPSNKVTEKGKDVELRCDPISGHTALYWYRQSLGQGLEFLIYFQGNSAPDKSGLPSDRFSAERTGGSVSTLTIQRTQQEDSAVYLCASSLERQTPAAFFGQGTRLTVV.

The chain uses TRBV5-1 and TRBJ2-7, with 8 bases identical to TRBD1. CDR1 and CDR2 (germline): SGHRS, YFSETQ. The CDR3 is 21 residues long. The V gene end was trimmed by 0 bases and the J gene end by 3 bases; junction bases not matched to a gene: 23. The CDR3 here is CASSLEPAGTGWVVRVYEQYF. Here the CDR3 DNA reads TGCGCCAGCAGCTTGGAGCCGGCCGGGACAGGTTGGGTGGTTCGGGTCTACGAGCAGTACTTC. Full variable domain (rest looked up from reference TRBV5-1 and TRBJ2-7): KAGVTQTPRYLIKTRGQQVTLSCSPISGHRSVSWYQQTPGQGLQFLFEYFSETQRNKGNFPGRFSGRQFSNSRSEMNVSTLELGDSALYLCASSLEPAGTGWVVRVYEQYFGPGTRLTVT.

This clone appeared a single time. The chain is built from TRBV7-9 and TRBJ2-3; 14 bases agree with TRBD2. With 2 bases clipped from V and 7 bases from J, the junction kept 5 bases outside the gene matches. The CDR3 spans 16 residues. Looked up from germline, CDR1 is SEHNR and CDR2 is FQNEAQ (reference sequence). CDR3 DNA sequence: TGTGCCAGCAGCTTAATCGGACTAGCGGGAGGCAATACGCAGTATTTT. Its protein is CASSLIGLAGGNTQYF.

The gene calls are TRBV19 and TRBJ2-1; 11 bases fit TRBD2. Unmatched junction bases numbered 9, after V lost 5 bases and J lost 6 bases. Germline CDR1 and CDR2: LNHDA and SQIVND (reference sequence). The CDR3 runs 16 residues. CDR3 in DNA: TGTGCCAGTAGTCACACCCGACTAGCGGGAATCAATGAGCAGTTCTTC. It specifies CASSHTRLAGINEQFF.

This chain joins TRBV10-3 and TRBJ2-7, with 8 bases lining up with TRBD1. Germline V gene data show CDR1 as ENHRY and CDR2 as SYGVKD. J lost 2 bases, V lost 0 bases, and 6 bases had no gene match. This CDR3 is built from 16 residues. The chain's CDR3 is CAISESQGASTYEQYF. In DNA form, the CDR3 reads TGTGCCATCAGTGAGTCGCAGGGGGCGTCCACCTACGAGCAGTACTTC.

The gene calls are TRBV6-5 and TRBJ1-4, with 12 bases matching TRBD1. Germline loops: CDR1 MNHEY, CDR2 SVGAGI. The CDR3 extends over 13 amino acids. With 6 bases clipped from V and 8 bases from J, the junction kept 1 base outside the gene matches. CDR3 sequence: CASRGTGGEKLFF. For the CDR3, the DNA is TGTGCCAGCAGAGGGACAGGGGGCGAAAAACTGTTTTTT.

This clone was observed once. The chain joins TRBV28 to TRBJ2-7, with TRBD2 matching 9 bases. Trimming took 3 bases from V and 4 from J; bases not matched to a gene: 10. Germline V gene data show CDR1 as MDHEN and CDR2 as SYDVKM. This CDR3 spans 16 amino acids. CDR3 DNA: TGTGCCAGCAGTTTGCCATTTAGCGGGAGTGGGTACGAGCAGTACTTC. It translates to CASSLPFSGSGYEQYF. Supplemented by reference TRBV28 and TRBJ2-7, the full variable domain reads DVKVTQSSRYLVKRTGEKVFLECVQDMDHENMFWYRQDPGLGLRLIYFSYDVKMKEKGDIPEGYSVSREKKERFSLILESASTNQTSMYLCASSLPFSGSGYEQYFGPGTRLTVT.

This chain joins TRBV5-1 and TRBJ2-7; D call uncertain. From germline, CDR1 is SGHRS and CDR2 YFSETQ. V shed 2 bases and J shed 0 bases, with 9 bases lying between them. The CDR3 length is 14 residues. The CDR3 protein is CASSLALGSYEQYF. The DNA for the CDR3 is TGCGCCAGCAGCTTAGCTCTCGGCTCCTACGAGCAGTACTTC. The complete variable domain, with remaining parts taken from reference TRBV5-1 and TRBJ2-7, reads KAGVTQTPRYLIKTRGQQVTLSCSPISGHRSVSWYQQTPGQGLQFLFEYFSETQRNKGNFPGRFSGRQFSNSRSEMNVSTLELGDSALYLCASSLALGSYEQYFGPGTRLTVT.

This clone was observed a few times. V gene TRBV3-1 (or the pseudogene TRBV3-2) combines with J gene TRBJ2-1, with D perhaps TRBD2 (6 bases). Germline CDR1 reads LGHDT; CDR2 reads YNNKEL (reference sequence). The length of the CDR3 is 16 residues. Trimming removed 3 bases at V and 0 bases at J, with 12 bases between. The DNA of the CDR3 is TGTGCCAGCAGCCAGTCAGCGGGCGGCTCCTACAATGAGCAGTTCTTC. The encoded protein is CASSQSAGGSYNEQFF.

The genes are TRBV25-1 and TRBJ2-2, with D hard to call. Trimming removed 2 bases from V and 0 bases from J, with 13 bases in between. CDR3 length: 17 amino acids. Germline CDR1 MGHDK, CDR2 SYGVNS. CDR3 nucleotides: TGTGCCAGCAGTGAAAACGGTCAACTACCGAACACCGGGGAGCTGTTTTTT. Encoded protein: CASSENGQLPNTGELFF.

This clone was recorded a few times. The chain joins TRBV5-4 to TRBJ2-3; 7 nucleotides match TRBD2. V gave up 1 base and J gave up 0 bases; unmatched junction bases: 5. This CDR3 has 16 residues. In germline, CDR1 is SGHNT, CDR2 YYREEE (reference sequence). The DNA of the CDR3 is TGTGCCAGCAGCTTGCTAGCGGACCTAAGCACAGATACGCAGTATTTT. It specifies CASSLLADLSTDTQYF. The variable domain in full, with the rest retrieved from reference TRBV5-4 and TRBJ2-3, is ETGVTQSPTHLIKTRGQQVTLRCSSQSGHNTVSWYQQALGQGPQFIFQYYREEENGRGNFPPRFSGLQFPNYSSELNVNALELDDSALYLCASSLLADLSTDTQYFGPGTRLTVL.

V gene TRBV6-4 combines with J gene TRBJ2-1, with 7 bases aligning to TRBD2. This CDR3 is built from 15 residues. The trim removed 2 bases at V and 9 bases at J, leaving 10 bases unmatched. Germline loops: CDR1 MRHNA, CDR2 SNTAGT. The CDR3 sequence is CASSDELAGAGEQFF. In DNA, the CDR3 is TGTGCCAGCAGTGACGAGTTGGCGGGAGCCGGTGAGCAGTTCTTC.

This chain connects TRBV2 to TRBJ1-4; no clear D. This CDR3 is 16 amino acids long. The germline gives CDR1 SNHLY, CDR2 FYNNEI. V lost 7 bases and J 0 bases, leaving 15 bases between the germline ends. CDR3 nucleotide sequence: TGTGCCAGCATCCCCGTGAGCGGGGCAACTAATGAAAAACTGTTTTTT. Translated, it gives CASIPVSGATNEKLFF.

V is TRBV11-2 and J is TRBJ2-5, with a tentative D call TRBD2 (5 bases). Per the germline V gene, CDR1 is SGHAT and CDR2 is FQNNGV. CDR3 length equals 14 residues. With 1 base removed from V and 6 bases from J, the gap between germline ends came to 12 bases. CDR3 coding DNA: TGTGCCAGCAGCTTAGGCCCTAGCTGGAAGACCCAGTACTTC. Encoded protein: CASSLGPSWKTQYF.

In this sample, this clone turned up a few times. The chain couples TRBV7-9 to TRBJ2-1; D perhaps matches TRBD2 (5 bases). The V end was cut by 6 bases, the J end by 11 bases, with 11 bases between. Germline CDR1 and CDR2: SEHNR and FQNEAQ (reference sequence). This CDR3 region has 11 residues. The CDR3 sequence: CASRSPGKQFF. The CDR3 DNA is TGTGCCAGCAGGTCCCCGGGAAAGCAGTTCTTC.

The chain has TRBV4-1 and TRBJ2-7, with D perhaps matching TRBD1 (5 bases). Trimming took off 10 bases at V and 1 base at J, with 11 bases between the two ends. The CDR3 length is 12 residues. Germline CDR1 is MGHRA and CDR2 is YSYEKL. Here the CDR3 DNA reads TGCGCCACTGGGGCAGGATCCTACGAGCAGTACTTC. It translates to CATGAGSYEQYF.

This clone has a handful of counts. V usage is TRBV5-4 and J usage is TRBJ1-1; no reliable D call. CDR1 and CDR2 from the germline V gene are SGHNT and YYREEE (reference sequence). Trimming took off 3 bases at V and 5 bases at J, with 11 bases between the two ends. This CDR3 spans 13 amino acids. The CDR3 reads CASSSKGRTEAFF. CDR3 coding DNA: TGTGCCAGCAGCTCAAAAGGGAGGACTGAAGCTTTCTTT. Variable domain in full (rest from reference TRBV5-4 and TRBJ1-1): ETGVTQSPTHLIKTRGQQVTLRCSSQSGHNTVSWYQQALGQGPQFIFQYYREEENGRGNFPPRFSGLQFPNYSSELNVNALELDDSALYLCASSSKGRTEAFFGQGTRLTVV.

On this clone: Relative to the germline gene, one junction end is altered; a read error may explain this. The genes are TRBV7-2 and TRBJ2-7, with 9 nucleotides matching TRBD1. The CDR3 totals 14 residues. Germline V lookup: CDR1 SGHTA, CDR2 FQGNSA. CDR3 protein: CASSLRVPGQGPIF. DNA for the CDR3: TGTGCCAGCAGCTTAAGAGTACCGGGACAGGGACCAATCTTC. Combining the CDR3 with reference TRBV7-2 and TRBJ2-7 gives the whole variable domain GAGVSQSPSNKVTEKGKDVELRCDPISGHTALYWYRQSLGQGLEFLIYFQGNSAPDKSGLPSDRFSAERTGGSVSTLTIQRTQQEDSAVYLCASSLRVPGQGPIFGPGTRLTVT.

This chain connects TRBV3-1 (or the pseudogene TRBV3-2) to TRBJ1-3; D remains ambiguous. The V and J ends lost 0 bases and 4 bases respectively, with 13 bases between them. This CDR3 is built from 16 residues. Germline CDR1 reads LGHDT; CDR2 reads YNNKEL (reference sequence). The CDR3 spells CASSQEIEAFGNTIYF. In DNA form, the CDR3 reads TGTGCCAGCAGCCAAGAAATAGAGGCTTTCGGAAACACCATATATTTT.

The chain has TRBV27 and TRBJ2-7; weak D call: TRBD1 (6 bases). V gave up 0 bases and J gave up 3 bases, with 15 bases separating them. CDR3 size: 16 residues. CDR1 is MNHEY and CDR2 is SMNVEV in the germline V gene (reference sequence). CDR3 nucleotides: TGTGCCAGCAGTTTATCGGCAGGGGACATAAGCTACGAGCAGTACTTC. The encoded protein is CASSLSAGDISYEQYF.